This T cell receptor beta chain is drawn from a study of blood T cell repertoires in COVID-19. The V gene's germline CDR1 is LGHDT and CDR2 YNNKEL (reference sequence). Deletions cut 1 base from V and 1 base from J, with 16 bases between. The CDR3 covers 17 residues. Libraries were prepared by immunoSEQ multiplex PCR; TCRdb keeps only in-frame clonotypes and omits some of them. Of around 130,000 clones listed, approximately 90% are singletons. What was sequenced was peripheral blood. The TCR was taken from an elderly woman with acute or convalescent COVID-19. The chain recombines TRBV3-1 (or the pseudogene TRBV3-2) with TRBJ1-2; TRBD1 is a possible D gene (6 bases). The CDR3 here is CASSQVDSDPYNYGYTF. CDR3 bases: TGTGCCAGCAGCCAAGTGGACAGTGATCCCTATAACTATGGCTACACCTTC.